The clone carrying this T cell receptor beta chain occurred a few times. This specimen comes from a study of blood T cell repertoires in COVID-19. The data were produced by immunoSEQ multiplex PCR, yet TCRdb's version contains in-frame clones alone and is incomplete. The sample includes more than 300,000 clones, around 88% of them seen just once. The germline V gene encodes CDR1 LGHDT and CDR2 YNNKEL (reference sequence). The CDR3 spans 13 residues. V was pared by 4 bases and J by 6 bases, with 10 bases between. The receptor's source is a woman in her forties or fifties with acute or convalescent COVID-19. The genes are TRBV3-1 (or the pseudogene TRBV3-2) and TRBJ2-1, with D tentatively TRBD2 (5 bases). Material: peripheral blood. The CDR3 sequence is CASSRTSFNEQFF. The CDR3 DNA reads TGTGCCAGCAGCCGAACTAGTTTCAATGAGCAGTTCTTC.